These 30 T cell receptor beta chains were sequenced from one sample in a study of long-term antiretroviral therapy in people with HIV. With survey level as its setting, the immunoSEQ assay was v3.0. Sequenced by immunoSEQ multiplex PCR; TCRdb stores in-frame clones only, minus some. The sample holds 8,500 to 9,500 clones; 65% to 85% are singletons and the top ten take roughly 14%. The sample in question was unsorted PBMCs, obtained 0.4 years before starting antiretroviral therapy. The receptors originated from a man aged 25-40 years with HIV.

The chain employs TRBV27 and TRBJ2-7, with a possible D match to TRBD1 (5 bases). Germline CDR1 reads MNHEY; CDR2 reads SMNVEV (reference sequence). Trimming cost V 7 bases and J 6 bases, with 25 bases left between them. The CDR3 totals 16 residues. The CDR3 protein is CASTILDKEFWGEQYF. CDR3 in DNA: TGTGCCAGCACCATCCTGGACAAGGAGTTCTGGGGCGAGCAGTACTTC.

The CDR3 coding sequence is TGTGCCAGTAGTACCTCCCGGGTTGCGGGAGAGGGCACAGATACGCAGTATTTT. Its translation is CASSTSRVAGEGTDTQYF. The V call is TRBV19, the J call TRBJ2-3; 7 bases are a match to TRBD2. V was clipped by 4 bases and J by 1 base; unmatched bases: 14. CDR3 length equals 18 residues. In germline, CDR1 is LNHDA, CDR2 SQIVND (reference sequence).

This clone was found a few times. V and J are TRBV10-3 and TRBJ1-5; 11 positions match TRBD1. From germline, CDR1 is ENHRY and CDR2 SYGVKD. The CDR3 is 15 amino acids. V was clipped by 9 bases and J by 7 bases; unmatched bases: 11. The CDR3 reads CAMGRDRGRCQPQHF. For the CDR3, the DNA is TGTGCCATGGGGAGGGACAGGGGGAGGTGCCAGCCCCAGCATTTT.

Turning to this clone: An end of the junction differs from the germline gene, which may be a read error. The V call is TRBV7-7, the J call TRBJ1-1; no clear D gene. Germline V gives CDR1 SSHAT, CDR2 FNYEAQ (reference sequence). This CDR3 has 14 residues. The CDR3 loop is CASSLALGSTEAFF. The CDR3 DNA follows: TGTGCTAGCAGCTTGGCCCTCGGCAGCACTGAAGCTTTCTTT. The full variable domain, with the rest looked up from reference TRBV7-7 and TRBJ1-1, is GAGVSQSPRYKVTKRGQDVTLRCDPISSHATLYWYQQALGQGPEFLTYFNYEAQPDKSGLPSDRFSAERPEGSISTLTIQRTEQRDSAMYRCASSLALGSTEAFFGQGTRLTVV.

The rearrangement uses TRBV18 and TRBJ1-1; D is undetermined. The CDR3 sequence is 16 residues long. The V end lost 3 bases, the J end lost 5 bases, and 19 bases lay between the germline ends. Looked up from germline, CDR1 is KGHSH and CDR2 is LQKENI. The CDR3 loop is CASSPRRTMDWTEAFF. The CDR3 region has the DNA TGTGCCAGCTCACCCCGACGGACTATGGATTGGACTGAAGCTTTCTTT.

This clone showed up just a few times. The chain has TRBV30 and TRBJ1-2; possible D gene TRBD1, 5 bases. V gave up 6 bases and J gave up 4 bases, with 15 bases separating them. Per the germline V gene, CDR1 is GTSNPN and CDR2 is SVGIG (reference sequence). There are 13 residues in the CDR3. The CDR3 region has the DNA TGTGCCTGCCGGAACAGGTCGTTCTATGGCTACACCTTC. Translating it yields CACRNRSFYGYTF. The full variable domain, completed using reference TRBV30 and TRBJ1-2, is SQTIHQWPATLVQPVGSPLSLECTVEGTSNPNLYWYRQAAGRGLQLLFYSVGIGQISSEVPQNLSASRPQDRQFILSSKKLLLSDSGFYLCACRNRSFYGYTFGSGTRLTVV.

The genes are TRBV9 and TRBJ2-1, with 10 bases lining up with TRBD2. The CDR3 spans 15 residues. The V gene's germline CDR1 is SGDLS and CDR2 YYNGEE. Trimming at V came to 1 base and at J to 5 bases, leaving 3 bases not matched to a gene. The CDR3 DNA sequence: TGTGCCAGCAGCGTAACTAGCGGGGTAAACAATGAGCAGTTCTTC. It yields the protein CASSVTSGVNNEQFF.

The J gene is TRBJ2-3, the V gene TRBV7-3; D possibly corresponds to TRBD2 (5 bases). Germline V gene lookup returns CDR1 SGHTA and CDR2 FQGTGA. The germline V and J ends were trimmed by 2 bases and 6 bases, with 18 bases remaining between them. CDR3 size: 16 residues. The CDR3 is CASSLAGQKNGDTQYF. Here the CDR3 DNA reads TGTGCCAGCAGCTTAGCGGGCCAAAAGAATGGGGATACGCAGTATTTT.

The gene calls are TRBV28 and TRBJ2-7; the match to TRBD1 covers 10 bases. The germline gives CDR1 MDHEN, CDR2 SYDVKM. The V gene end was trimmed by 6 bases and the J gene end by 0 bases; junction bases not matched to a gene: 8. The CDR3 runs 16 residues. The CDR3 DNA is TGTGCCAGCAGGATGACAGGGGGCATTGCCTCCTACGAGCAGTACTTC. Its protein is CASRMTGGIASYEQYF.

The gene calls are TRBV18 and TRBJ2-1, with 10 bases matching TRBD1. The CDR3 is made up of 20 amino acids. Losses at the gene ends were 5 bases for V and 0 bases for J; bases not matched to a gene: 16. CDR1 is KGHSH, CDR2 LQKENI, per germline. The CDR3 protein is CASSYGTGDRRISSYNEQFF. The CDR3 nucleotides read TGTGCCAGCTCATACGGGACAGGGGATCGCAGAATAAGCTCCTACAATGAGCAGTTCTTC.

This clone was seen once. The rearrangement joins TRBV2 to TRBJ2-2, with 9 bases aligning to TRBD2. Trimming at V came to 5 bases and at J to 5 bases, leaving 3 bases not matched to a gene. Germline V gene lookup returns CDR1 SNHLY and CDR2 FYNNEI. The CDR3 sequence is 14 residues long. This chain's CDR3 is CASSLSGGTGELFF. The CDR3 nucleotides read TGTGCCAGCAGTCTGAGCGGGGGGACCGGGGAGCTGTTTTTT.

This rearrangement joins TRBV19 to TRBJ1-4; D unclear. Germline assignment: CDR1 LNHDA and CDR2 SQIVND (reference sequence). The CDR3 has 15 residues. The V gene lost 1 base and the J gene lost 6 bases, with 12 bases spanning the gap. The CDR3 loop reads CASSIGTDPYEKLFF. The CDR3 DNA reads TGTGCCAGTAGTATAGGTACCGACCCCTATGAAAAACTGTTTTTT.

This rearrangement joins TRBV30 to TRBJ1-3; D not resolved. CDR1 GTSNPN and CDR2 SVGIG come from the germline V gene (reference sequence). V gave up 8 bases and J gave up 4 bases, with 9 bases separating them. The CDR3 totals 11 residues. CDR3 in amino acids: CAGNIGNTIYF. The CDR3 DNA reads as TGTGCCGGTAACATCGGAAACACCATATATTTT.

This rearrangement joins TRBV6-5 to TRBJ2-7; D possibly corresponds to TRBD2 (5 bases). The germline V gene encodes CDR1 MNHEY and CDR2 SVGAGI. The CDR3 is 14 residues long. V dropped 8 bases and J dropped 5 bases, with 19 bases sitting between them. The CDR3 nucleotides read TGTGCCAGCCGCGAGGGCCTCTCTCTAAACGAGCAGTACTTC. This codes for CASREGLSLNEQYF.

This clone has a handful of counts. CDR3 nucleotide sequence: TGTGCCAGCAGCCTATCGCGGATATTTCCCTACGAGCAGTACTTC. Translating it yields CASSLSRIFPYEQYF. The V gene is TRBV7-2, the J gene TRBJ2-7; D gene ambiguous. The CDR3 has 15 residues. Trimming cost V 5 bases and J 2 bases, with 16 bases left between them. The V gene's germline CDR1 is SGHTA and CDR2 FQGNSA.

CDR3 amino acids: CATRETGATNEKLFF. For the CDR3, the DNA is TGTGCCACCAGAGAGACGGGCGCAACTAATGAAAAACTGTTTTTT. This rearrangement joins TRBV15 to TRBJ1-4; D is unresolved. This CDR3 region has 15 residues. Trimming left V 6 bases short and J 0 bases short, with 11 bases between. Germline lookup yields CDR1 LNHNV and CDR2 YYDKDF (reference sequence).

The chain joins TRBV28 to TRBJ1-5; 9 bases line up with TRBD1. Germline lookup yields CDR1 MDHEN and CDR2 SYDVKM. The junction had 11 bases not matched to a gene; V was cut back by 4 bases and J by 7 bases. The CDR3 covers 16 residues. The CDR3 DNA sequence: TGTGCCAGCAGTTCCGCCGGGACAGGGTATTGGCAGCCCCAGCATTTT. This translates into CASSSAGTGYWQPQHF.

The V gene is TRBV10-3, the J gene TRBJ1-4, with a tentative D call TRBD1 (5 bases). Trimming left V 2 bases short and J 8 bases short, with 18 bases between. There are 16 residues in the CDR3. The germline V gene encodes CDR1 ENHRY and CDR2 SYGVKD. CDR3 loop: CAISEMGAGLEEKLFF. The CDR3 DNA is TGTGCCATCAGTGAGATGGGTGCAGGGCTAGAGGAAAAACTGTTTTTT.

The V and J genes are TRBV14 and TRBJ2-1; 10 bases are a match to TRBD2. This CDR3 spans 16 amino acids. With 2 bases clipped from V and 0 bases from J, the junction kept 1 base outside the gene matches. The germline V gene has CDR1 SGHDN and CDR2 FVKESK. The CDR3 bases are TGTGCCAGCAGCCAATTAGCGGGGGGCTCCTACAATGAGCAGTTCTTC. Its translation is CASSQLAGGSYNEQFF. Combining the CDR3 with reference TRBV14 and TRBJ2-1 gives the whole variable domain EAGVTQFPSHSVIEKGQTVTLRCDPISGHDNLYWYRRVMGKEIKFLLHFVKESKQDESGMPNNRFLAERTGGTYSTLKVQPAELEDSGVYFCASSQLAGGSYNEQFFGPGTRLTVL.

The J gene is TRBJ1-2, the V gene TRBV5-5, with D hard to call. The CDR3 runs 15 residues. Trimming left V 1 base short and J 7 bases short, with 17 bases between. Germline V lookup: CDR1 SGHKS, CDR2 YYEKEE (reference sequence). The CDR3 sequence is CASSLSQLLSGGYTF. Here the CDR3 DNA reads TGTGCCAGCAGCTTGTCCCAACTACTCTCTGGTGGCTACACCTTC.

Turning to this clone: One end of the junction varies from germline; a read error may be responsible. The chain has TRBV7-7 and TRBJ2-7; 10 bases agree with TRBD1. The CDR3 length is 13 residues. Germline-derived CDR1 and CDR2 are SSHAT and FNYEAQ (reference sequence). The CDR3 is CASSPGQGSEQYF. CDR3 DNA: TGTGCTAGCAGCCCGGGACAGGGGAGCGAGCAGTACTTC.

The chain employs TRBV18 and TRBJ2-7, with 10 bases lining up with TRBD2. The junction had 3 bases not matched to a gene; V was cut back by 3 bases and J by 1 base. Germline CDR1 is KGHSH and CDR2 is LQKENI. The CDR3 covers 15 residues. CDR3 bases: TGTGCCAGCTCACCCGTACTAGCGGGATCCTACGAGCAGTACTTC. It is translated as CASSPVLAGSYEQYF.

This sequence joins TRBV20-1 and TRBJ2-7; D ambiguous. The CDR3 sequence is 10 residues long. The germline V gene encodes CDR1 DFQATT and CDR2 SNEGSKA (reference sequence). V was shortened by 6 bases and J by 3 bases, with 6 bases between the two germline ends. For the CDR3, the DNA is TGCAGTGCCCCCTTCTACGAGCAGTACTTC. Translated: CSAPFYEQYF.

CDR3: CASSLRWVHYEQYF. The CDR3 DNA reads as TGTGCCAGCAGCTTGCGCTGGGTCCACTACGAGCAGTACTTC. This chain links TRBV5-6 with TRBJ2-7; D remains unclear. CDR1 is SGHDT and CDR2 is YYEEEE in the germline V gene. V gave up 1 base and J gave up 3 bases, with 11 bases separating them. This CDR3 spans 14 amino acids.

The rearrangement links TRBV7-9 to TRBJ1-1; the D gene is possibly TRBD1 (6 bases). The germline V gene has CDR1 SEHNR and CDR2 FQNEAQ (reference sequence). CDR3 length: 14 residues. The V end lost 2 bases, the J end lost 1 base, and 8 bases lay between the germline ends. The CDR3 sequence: CASSLTGKNTEAFF. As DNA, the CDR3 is TGTGCCAGCAGCTTAACAGGGAAGAACACTGAAGCTTTCTTT.

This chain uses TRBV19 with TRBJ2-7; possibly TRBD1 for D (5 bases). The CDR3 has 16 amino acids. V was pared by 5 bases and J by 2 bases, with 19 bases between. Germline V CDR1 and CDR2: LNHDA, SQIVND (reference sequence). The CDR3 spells CASSPTHRHLTYEQYF. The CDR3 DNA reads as TGTGCCAGTAGTCCCACTCACAGGCACCTGACCTACGAGCAGTACTTC. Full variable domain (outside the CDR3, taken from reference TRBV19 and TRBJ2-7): DGGITQSPKYLFRKEGQNVTLSCEQNLNHDAMYWYRQDPGQGLRLIYYSQIVNDFQKGDIAEGYSVSREKKESFPLTVTSAQKNPTAFYLCASSPTHRHLTYEQYFGPGTRLTVT.

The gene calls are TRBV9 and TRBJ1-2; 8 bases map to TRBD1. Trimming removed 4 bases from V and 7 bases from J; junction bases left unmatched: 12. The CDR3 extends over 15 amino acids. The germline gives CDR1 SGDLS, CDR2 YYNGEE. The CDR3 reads CASSPTTGAPIGYTF. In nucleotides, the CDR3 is TGTGCCAGCAGCCCAACGACAGGGGCCCCCATTGGCTACACCTTC.

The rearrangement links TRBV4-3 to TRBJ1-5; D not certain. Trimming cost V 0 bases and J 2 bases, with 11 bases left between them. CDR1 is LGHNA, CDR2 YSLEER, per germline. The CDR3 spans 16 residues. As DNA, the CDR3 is TGCGCCAGCAGCCAAGATTTAGGAAGAGGCAATCAGCCCCAGCATTTT. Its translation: CASSQDLGRGNQPQHF.

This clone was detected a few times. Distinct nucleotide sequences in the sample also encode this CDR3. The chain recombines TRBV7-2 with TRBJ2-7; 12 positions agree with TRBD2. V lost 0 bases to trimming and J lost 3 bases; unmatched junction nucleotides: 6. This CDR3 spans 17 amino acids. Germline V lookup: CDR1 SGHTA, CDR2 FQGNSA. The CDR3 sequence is CASSLAPLAGGHYEQYF. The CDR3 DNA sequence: TGTGCCAGCAGCTTAGCCCCCCTAGCGGGGGGGCACTACGAGCAGTACTTC.

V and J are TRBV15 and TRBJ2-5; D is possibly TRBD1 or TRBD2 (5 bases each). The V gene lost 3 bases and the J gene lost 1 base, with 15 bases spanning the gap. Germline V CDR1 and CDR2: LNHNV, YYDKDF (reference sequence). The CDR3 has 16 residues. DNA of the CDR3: TGTGCCACCAGCAGCTCAGTACGGGGCACCCAAGAGACCCAGTACTTC. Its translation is CATSSSVRGTQETQYF.